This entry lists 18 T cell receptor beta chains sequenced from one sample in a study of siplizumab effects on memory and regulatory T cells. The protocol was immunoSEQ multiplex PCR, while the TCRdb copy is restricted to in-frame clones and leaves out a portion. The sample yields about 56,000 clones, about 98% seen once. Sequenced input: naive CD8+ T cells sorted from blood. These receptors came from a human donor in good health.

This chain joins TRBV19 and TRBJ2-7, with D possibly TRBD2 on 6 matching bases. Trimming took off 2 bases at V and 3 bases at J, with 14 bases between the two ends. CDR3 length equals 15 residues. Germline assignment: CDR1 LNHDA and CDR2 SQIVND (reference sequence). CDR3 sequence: CASSISGGNFYEQYF. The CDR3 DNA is TGTGCCAGTAGTATAAGTGGCGGGAACTTCTACGAGCAGTACTTC.

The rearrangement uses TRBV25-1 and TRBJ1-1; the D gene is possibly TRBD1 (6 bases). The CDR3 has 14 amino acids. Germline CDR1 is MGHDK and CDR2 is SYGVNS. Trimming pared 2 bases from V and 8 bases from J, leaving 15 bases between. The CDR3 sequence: CASSELGALVEAFF. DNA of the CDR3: TGTGCCAGCAGTGAACTGGGGGCCCTTGTAGAAGCTTTCTTT.

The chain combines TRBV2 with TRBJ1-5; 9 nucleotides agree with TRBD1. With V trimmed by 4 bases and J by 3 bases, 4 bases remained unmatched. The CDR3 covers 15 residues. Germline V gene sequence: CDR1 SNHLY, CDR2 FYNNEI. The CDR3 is CASSGGTGNNQPQHF. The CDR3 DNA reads TGTGCCAGCAGTGGAGGGACAGGGAACAATCAGCCCCAGCATTTT. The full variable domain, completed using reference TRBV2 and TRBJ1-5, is EPEVTQTPSHQVTQMGQEVILRCVPISNHLYFYWYRQILGQKVEFLVSFYNNEISEKSEIFDDQFSVERPDGSNFTLKIRSTKLEDSAMYFCASSGGTGNNQPQHFGDGTRLSIL.

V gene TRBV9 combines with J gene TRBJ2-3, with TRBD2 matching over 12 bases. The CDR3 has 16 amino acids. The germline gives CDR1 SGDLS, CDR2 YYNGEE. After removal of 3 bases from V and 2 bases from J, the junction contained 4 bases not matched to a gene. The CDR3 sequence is CASSALAGGDTDTQYF. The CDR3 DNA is TGTGCCAGCAGCGCTCTAGCGGGAGGGGACACAGATACGCAGTATTTT.

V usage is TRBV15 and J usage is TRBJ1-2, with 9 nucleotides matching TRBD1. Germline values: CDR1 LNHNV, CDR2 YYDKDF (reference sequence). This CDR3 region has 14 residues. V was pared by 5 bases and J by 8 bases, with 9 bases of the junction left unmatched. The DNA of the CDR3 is TGTGCCACCAGCTTAGCCGGGACAGGGCTCGGCTACACCTTC. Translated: CATSLAGTGLGYTF.

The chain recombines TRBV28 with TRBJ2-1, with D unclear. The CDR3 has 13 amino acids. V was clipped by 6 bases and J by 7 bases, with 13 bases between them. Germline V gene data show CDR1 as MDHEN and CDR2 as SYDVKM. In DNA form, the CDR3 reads TGTGCCAGCAGACCTGGTTGGGGAAATGAGCAGTTCTTC. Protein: CASRPGWGNEQFF.

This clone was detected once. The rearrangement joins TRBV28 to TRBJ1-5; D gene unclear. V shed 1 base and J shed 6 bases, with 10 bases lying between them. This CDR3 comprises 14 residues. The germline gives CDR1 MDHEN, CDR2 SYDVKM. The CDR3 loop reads CASSLLEGGQPQHF. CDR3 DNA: TGTGCCAGCAGTTTATTAGAGGGAGGTCAGCCCCAGCATTTT.

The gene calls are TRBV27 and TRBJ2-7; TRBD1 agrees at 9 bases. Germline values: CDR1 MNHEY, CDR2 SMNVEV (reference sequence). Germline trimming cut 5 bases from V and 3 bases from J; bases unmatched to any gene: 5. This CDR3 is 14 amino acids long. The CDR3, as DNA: TGTGCCAGCAGTACCTCGACAGGGGGCTACGAGCAGTACTTC. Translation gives CASSTSTGGYEQYF.

CDR3 region: CASSRDGPNEKLFF. The CDR3 coding sequence is TGTGCCAGCAGTAGGGACGGTCCTAATGAAAAACTGTTTTTT. The J gene is TRBJ1-4, the V gene TRBV27, with D possibly matching TRBD1 (5 bases). Germline V CDR1 and CDR2: MNHEY, SMNVEV (reference sequence). The V end was cut by 5 bases, the J end by 3 bases, with 10 bases between. CDR3 length: 14 amino acids.

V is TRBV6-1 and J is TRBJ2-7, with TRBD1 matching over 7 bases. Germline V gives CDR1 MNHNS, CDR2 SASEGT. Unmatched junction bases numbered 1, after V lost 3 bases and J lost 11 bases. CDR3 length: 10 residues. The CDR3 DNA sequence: TGTGCCAGCAGTGATACAGGGGAGTACTTC. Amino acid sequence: CASSDTGEYF.

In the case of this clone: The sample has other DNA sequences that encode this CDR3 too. This chain's CDR3 is CAWSVQGGQETQYF. CDR3 DNA sequence: TGTGCCTGGAGTGTACAGGGAGGGCAAGAGACCCAGTACTTC. This chain connects TRBV30 to TRBJ2-5, with D tentatively TRBD2 (7 bases). The germline CDR1 and CDR2 sequences are GTSNPN and SVGIG (reference sequence). The V and J ends lost 0 bases and 2 bases respectively, with 10 bases between them. CDR3 length: 14 residues.

CDR3 residues: CASSRGQAYEQYF. For the CDR3, the DNA is TGCGCCAGCAGCCGGGGACAGGCCTACGAGCAGTACTTC. The chain combines TRBV4-1 with TRBJ2-7; 8 nucleotides line up with TRBD1. The CDR3 length is 13 residues. The V and J ends lost 4 bases and 2 bases, in that order; junction bases with no gene match: 1. Germline V gene lookup returns CDR1 MGHRA and CDR2 YSYEKL.

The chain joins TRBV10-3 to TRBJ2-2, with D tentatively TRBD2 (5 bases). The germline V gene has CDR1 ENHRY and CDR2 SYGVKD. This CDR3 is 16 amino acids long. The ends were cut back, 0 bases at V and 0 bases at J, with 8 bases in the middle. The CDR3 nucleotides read TGTGCCATCAGTGAGTCTGAGGGAACGAACACCGGGGAGCTGTTTTTT. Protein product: CAISESEGTNTGELFF.

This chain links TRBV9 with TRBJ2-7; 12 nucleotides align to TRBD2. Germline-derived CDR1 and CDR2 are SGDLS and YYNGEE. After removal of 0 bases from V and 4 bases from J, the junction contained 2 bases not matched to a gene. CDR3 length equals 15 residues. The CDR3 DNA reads TGTGCCAGCAGCGTAGGACTAGCGGGAGAATACGAGCAGTACTTC. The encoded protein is CASSVGLAGEYEQYF.

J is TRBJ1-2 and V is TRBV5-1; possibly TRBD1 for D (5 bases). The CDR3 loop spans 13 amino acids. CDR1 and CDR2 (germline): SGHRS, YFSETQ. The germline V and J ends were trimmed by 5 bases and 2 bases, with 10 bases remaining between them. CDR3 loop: CASSRGGNYGYTF. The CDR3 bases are TGCGCCAGCAGTCGGGGGGGAAACTATGGCTACACCTTC.

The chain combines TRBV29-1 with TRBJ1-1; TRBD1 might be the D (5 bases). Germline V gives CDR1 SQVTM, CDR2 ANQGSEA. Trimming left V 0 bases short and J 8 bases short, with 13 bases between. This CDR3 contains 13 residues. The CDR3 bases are TGCAGCGTTGAAGAACCCCCCCGGGACGAAGCTTTCTTT. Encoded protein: CSVEEPPRDEAFF.

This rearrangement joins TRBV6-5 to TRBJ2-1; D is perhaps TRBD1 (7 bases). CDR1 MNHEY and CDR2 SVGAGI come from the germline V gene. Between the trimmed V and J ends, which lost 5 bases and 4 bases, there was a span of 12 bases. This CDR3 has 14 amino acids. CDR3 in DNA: TGTGCCAGCAGTACGCGGGACAGTTACAATGAGCAGTTCTTC. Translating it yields CASSTRDSYNEQFF.

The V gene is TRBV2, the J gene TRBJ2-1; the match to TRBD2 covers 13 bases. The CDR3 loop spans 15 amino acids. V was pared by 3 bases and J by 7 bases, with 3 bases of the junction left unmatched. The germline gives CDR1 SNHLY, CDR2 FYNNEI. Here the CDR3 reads CASSDSGLAGNEQFF. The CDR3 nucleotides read TGTGCCAGCAGTGACTCGGGACTAGCGGGAAATGAGCAGTTCTTC.